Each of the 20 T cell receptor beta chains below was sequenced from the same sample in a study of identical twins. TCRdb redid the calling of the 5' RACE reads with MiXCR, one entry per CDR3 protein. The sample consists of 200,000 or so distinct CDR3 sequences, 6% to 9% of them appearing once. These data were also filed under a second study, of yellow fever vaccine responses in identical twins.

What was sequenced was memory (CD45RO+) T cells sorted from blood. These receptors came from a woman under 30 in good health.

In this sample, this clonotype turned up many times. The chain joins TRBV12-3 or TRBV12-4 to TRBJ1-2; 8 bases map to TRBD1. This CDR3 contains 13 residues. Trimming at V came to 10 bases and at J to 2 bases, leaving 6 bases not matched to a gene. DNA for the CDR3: TGTGCCACCTCTAGACAGGGGAACTATGGCTACACCTTC. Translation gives CATSRQGNYGYTF.

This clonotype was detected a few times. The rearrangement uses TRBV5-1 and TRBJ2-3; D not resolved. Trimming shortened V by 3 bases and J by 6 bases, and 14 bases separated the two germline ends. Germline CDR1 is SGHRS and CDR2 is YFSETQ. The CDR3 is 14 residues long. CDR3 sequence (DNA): TGCGCCAGCAGCTCGACCGGAACACAGGATACGCAGTATTTT. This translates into CASSSTGTQDTQYF.

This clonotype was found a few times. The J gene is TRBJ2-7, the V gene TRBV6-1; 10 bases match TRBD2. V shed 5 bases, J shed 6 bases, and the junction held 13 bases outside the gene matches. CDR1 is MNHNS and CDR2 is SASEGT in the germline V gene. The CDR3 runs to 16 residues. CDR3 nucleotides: TGTGCCAGCAGTCGTCGGGCACTAGCGGGGACGAGCGAGCAGTACTTC. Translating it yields CASSRRALAGTSEQYF.

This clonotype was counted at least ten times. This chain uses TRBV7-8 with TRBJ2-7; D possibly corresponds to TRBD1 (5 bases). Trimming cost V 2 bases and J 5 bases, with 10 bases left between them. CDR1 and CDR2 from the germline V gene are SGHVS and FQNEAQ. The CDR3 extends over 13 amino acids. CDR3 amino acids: CASSLTRQHEQYF. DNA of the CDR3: TGTGCCAGCAGCTTAACCCGACAGCACGAGCAGTACTTC. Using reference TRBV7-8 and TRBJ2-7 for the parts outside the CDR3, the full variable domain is GAGVSQSPRYKVAKRGQDVALRCDPISGHVSLFWYQQALGQGPEFLTYFQNEAQLDKSGLPSDRFFAERPEGSVSTLKIQRTQQEDSAVYLCASSLTRQHEQYFGPGTRLTVT.

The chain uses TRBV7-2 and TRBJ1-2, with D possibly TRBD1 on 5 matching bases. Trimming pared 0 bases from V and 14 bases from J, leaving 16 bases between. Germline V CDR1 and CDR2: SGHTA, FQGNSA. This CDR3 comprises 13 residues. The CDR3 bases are TGTGCCAGCAGCTTAGCTGGGGCCCCCGAGTGTACCTTC. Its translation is CASSLAGAPECTF.

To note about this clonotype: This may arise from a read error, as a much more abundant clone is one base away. DNA for the CDR3: TGTGCCACCAACATCGGGGTGTCTAGCTATGGCTACACCTTC. Translated: CATNIGVSSYGYTF. The chain recombines TRBV12-3 or TRBV12-4 with TRBJ1-2; D is uncertain. The V end lost 10 bases, the J end lost 4 bases, and 19 bases lay between the germline ends. The CDR3 contains 14 residues.

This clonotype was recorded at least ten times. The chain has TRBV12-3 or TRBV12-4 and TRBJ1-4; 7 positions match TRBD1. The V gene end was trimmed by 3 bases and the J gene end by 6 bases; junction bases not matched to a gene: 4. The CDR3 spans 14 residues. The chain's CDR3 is CASSFRDSHEKLFF. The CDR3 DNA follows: TGTGCCAGCAGTTTCCGGGACAGTCATGAAAAACTGTTTTTT.

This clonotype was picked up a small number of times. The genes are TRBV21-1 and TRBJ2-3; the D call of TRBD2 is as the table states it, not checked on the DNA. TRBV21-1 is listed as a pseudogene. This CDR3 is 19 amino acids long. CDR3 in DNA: TGTGCCAGCAGCGAAGGAGGATTAGACCGCTACGAGGGGCCAGATACGCAGTATTTT. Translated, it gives CASSEGGLDRYEGPDTQYF.

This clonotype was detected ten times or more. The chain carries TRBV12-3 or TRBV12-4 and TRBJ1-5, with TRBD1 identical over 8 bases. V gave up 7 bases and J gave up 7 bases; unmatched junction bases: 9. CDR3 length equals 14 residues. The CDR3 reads CASKKEQGGQPQHF. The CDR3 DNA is TGTGCCAGCAAAAAGGAACAGGGGGGGCAGCCCCAGCATTTT.

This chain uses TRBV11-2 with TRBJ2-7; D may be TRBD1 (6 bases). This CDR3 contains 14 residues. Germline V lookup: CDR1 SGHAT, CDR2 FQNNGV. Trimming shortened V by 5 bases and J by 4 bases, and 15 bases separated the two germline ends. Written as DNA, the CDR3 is TGTGCCAGCAGCAGGGGGAGCGGAGGATACGAGCAGTACTTC. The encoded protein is CASSRGSGGYEQYF. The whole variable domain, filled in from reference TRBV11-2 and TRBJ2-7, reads EAGVAQSPRYKIIEKRQSVAFWCNPISGHATLYWYQQILGQGPKLLIQFQNNGVVDDSQLPKDRFSAERLKGVDSTLKIQPAKLEDSAVYLCASSRGSGGYEQYFGPGTRLTVT.

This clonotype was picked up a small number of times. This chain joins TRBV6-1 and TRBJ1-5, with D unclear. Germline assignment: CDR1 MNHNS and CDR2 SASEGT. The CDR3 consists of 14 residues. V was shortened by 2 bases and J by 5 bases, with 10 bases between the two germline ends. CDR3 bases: TGTGCCAGCAGTGAAATGGGAACCGATCAGCCCCAGCATTTT. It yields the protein CASSEMGTDQPQHF.

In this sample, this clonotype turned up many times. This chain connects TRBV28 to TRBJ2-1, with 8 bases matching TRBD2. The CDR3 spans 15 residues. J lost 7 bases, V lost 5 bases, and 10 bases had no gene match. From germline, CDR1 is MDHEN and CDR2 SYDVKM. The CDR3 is CASSPPGRGNNEQFF. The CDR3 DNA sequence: TGTGCCAGCAGTCCCCCCGGGAGGGGAAATAATGAGCAGTTCTTC.

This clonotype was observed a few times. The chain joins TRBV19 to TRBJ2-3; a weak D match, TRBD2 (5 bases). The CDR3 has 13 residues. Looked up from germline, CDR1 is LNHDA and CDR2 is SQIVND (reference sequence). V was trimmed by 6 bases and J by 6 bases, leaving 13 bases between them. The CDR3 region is CASSVYRGDTQYF. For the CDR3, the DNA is TGTGCCAGTAGCGTATACCGAGGGGATACGCAGTATTTT.

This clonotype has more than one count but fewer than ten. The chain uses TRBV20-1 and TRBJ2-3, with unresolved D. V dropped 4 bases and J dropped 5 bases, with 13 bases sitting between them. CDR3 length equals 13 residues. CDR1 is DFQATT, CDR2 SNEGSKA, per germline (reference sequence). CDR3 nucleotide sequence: TGCAGTGCTATTCCCCCGGTGGAAGATACGCAGTATTTT. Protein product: CSAIPPVEDTQYF.

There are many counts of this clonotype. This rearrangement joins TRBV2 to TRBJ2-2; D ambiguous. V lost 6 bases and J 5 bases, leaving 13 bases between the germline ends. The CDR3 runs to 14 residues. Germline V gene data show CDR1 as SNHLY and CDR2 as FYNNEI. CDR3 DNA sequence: TGTGCCAGCAGACCCAGACTCGCGACCGGGGAGCTGTTTTTT. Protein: CASRPRLATGELFF.

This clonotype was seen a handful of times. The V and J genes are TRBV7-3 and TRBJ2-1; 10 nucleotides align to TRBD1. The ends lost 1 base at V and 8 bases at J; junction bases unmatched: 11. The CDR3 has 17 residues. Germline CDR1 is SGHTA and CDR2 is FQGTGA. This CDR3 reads CASSLRPRDRGGDEQFF. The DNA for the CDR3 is TGTGCCAGCAGCTTAAGGCCCCGGGACAGGGGCGGCGATGAGCAGTTCTTC.

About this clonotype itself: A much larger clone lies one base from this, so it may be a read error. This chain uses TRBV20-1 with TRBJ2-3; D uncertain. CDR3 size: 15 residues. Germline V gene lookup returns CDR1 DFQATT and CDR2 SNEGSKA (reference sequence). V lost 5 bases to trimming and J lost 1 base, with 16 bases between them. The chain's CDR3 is CSALLGWTGTDTQYF. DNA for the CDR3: TGCAGTGCTCTCCTTGGTTGGACGGGCACAGATACGCAGTATTTT.

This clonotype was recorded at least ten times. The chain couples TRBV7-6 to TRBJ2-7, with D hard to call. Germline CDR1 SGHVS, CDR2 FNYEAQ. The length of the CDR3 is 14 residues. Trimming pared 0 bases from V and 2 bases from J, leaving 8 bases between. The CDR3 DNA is TGTGCCAGCAGCTTAGCGCTCGGTCCCTACGAGCAGTACTTC. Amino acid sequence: CASSLALGPYEQYF. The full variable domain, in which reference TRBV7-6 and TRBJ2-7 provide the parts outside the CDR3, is GAGVSQSPRYKVTKRGQDVALRCDPISGHVSLYWYRQALGQGPEFLTYFNYEAQQDKSGLPNDRFSAERPEGSISTLTIQRTEQRDSAMYRCASSLALGPYEQYFGPGTRLTVT.

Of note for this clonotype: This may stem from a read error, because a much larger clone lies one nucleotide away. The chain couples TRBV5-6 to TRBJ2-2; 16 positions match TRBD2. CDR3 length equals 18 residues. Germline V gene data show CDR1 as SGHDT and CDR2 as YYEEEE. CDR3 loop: CASSGTSGRAGDTVELFF. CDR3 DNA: TGTGCCAGCAGCGGGACTAGCGGGAGGGCCGGAGACACCGTGGAGCTGTTTTTT. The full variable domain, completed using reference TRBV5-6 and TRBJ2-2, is DAGVTQSPTHLIKTRGQQVTLRCSPKSGHDTVSWYQQALGQGPQFIFQYYEEEERQRGNFPDRFSGHQFPNYSSELNVNALLLGDSALYLCASSGTSGRAGDTVELFFGEGSRLTVL.

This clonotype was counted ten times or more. CDR3 DNA: TGTGCCAGCTCACCACTAGCGGGAGGGTACAATGAGCAGTTCTTC. Amino acids: CASSPLAGGYNEQFF. The J gene is TRBJ2-1, the V gene TRBV18, with 11 bases that match TRBD2. The CDR3 runs to 15 residues. Germline V gene lookup returns CDR1 KGHSH and CDR2 LQKENI. V dropped 1 base and J dropped 4; count of bases not matched to a gene: 0.